The rows below give T cell receptor beta chains drawn from one sample of a study of T cells in Graves' hyperthyroidism and ophthalmopathy. TCRdb recomputed calls from the multiplex PCR reads with MiXCR, one row per CDR3 protein. The table lists 470,000 or so distinct CDR3 sequences, about 20% of them singletons. The specimen sequenced was blood. Receptors were obtained from a man aged 18-30 years with Graves' hyperthyroidism. Both conserved end residues are part of each CDR3. The D gene is left open where the match is weak. Clone size appears in some rows only: once, few, many, or a class for an expanded clone.

v_gene	d_gene	j_gene	abundance	CDR3nt	CDR3aa
TRBV28	TRBD1	TRBJ1-5	many	TGTGCCAGCAGTCCACGGGGACAGGGAGGGGATCAGCCCCAGCATTTT	CASSPRGQGGDQPQHF
TRBV12-3/TRBV12-4	-	TRBJ2-5	many	TGTGCCAGCAGCGTAGTCAGGAACCAAGAGACCCAGTACTTC	CASSVVRNQETQYF
TRBV20-1	TRBD1	TRBJ1-1	many	TGCAGTGCTAGAGTTGCGACAGGGATGAACACTGAAGCTTTCTTT	CSARVATGMNTEAFF
TRBV28	-	TRBJ1-1	-	TGTGCCAGCAGTTTCATGGGGGAGTATGGGAACACTGAAGCTTTCTTT	CASSFMGEYGNTEAFF
TRBV10-3	-	TRBJ1-2	many	TGTGCCATCTTGGTTACAGGCAATGGCTACACCTTC	CAILVTGNGYTF
TRBV20-1	-	TRBJ1-2	many	TGCAGTGCTCCGACAGGCCCTTATGGCTACACCTTC	CSAPTGPYGYTF
TRBV12-3/TRBV12-4	-	TRBJ1-2	many	TGTGCCAGCAGTTTAACAGGAAATGGCTACACCTTC	CASSLTGNGYTF
TRBV27	TRBD1	TRBJ2-7	-	TGTGCCAGCAGTTTACACGGGACAGATCCCCCCTACGAGCAGTACTTC	CASSLHGTDPPYEQYF
TRBV15	-	TRBJ1-3	many	TGTGCCACCAGCAGAGACAGGGGAACAGACACCATATATTTT	CATSRDRGTDTIYF
TRBV30	-	TRBJ1-2	many	TGTGCCTGGAGGTTTAGTTGGGGAATGGATGGCTACACCTTC	CAWRFSWGMDGYTF
TRBV6-2/TRBV6-3	-	TRBJ1-2	-	TGTGCCAGCAGTTACTATGGGGCGCAGGATGGCTACACCTTC	CASSYYGAQDGYTF
TRBV11-3	-	TRBJ1-3	-	TGTGCCAGCAGCTTAGTAATGTTTTGGGGGACCGCATATCTGGAAAACACCATATATTTT	CASSLVMFWGTAYLENTIYF
TRBV24-1	-	TRBJ2-5	-	TGTGCCACCAGTGATCCCCGGGGCAGCGACAGGTACCAAGAGACCCAGTACTTC	CATSDPRGSDRYQETQYF
TRBV9	-	TRBJ1-2	many	TGTGCCAGCAGCGTAGCGGATAGGAGTGGCTACACCTTC	CASSVADRSGYTF
TRBV12-3/TRBV12-4	TRBD2	TRBJ2-4	few	TGTGCCAGCAGAGAGGGACTAGCGGGTTCAACCAAGTACTTC	CASREGLAGSTKYF
TRBV7-2	TRBD1	TRBJ1-2	-	TGTGCCAGCATCATACAGGGGGCGCAGGATGGCTACACCTTC	CASIIQGAQDGYTF
TRBV2	TRBD1	TRBJ2-7	few	TGTGCCAGCAGTACAGGGGAATACGAGCAGTACTTC	CASSTGEYEQYF
TRBV24-1	TRBD1	TRBJ2-3	few	TGTGCCACCAGTGATTACGGACAGGGAAGGGCCACAGATACGCAGTATTTT	CATSDYGQGRATDTQYF
TRBV19	-	TRBJ1-5	few	TGTGCCAGTAGTTCGTCAGTCCGGGCCCAGCATTTT	CASSSSVRAQHF
TRBV6-2/TRBV6-3	TRBD2	TRBJ2-7	once	TGTGCCAGCAGTTCCGGGACTAGCGCCCTCCCCTACGAGCAGTACTTC	CASSSGTSALPYEQYF
TRBV12-3/TRBV12-4	-	TRBJ2-3	few	TGTGCCAGCAGTCTTACAGGCCTCACCCGAGATACGCAGTATTTT	CASSLTGLTRDTQYF
TRBV18	-	TRBJ1-5	few	TGTGCCAGCTCACCAGAGAACAGGGATCAGCCCCAGCATTTT	CASSPENRDQPQHF
TRBV9	TRBD2	TRBJ2-5	-	TGTGCCAGCAGCGTAGGTGGTAGCGGGCGTCAGACCCAGTACTTC	CASSVGGSGRQTQYF
TRBV6-5	-	TRBJ2-2	many	TGTGCCAGCAGTTTAGAGGGCGTGGGCGGGGAGCTGTTTTTT	CASSLEGVGGELFF
TRBV12-3/TRBV12-4	-	TRBJ1-2	many	TGTGCCAGCAGCCCGACGGATTCCTATGGCTACACCTTC	CASSPTDSYGYTF
TRBV27	-	TRBJ2-7	many	TGTGCCAGCAGTCCCCTTGGCTTGTACGAGCAGTACTTC	CASSPLGLYEQYF
TRBV12-3/TRBV12-4	-	TRBJ2-5	-	TGTGCCAGCAGTCGTAGGGAGCAGACCCAGTACTTC	CASSRREQTQYF
TRBV28	-	TRBJ2-5	many	TGTGCCAGCAGTCCCCTCCGGCAGGTAGAGACCCAGTACTTC	CASSPLRQVETQYF
TRBV24-1	-	TRBJ2-5	many	TGTGCCACCAGTGATCCCGGGACGTCCCCTTCTGAGACCCAGTACTTC	CATSDPGTSPSETQYF
TRBV5-1	TRBD1	TRBJ2-7	-	TGCGCCAGCAGCTCCGGGACAGGGTACAACGAGCAGTACTTC	CASSSGTGYNEQYF
TRBV9	-	TRBJ2-2	few	TGTGCCAGCAGCGTAGACTCTATCACCGGGGAGCTGTTTTTT	CASSVDSITGELFF
TRBV4-1	-	TRBJ1-2	many	TGCGCCAGCAGCCTCACCACGGACAGCGGCCCCCATGGCTACACCTTC	CASSLTTDSGPHGYTF
TRBV28	TRBD1	TRBJ1-3	many	TGTGCCAGCAGTCGGGACAGGGGTTATGGAAACACCATATATTTT	CASSRDRGYGNTIYF
TRBV7-9	-	TRBJ1-1	-	TGTGCCAGCAGCTTAGGGAAGGGGCGGTACACTGAAGCTTTCTTT	CASSLGKGRYTEAFF
TRBV7-8	TRBD1	TRBJ1-2	-	TGTGCCAGCAGCTTATTCCCGGGACAGGGCTTCTATGGCTACACCTTC	CASSLFPGQGFYGYTF
TRBV25-1	-	TRBJ2-5	many	TGTGCCAGCAGCCCCGCGGGCACGACGGTGACCCAGTACTTC	CASSPAGTTVTQYF
TRBV7-8	-	TRBJ2-7	-	TGTGCCAGCAGCCGGCGGGACCAAAAGCTTCACTTC	CASSRRDQKLHF
TRBV20-1	TRBD1	TRBJ2-7	many	TGCAGTGCTGAAAGACAGGGTCGGGTCTACGAGCAGTACTTC	CSAERQGRVYEQYF
TRBV6-2/TRBV6-3	-	TRBJ2-2	few	TGTGCCAGCAGTCCCCTCGGCGGGGAGCTGGTTTTT	CASSPLGGELVF
TRBV5-1	TRBD1	TRBJ2-7	many	TGCGCCAGCAGCTTGGATGGCAGGGGGTATTACGAGCAGTACTTC	CASSLDGRGYYEQYF
TRBV19	-	TRBJ2-7	many	TGTGCCAGTAGGATGGCAGGCCGCGGGCCATACGAGCAGTACTTC	CASRMAGRGPYEQYF
TRBV2	TRBD1	TRBJ1-2	many	TGTGCCAGCAGACCGCAGGGGGCCCGGCCATTTGGCTACACCTTC	CASRPQGARPFGYTF
TRBV7-2	TRBD1	TRBJ1-2	many	TGTGCCAGCAGCTTAGCCCCGGACAGGAGGGGTTATGGCTACACCTTC	CASSLAPDRRGYGYTF
TRBV7-8	-	TRBJ2-7	-	TGTGCCAGCAGCTGGACAAGGACCCTAAGCTCCTACGAGCAGTACTTC	CASSWTRTLSSYEQYF
TRBV27	-	TRBJ2-7	many	TGTGCCAGCGCCTATGGGGGTCTCCCTGGCGAGCAGTACTTC	CASAYGGLPGEQYF
TRBV6-5	-	TRBJ2-2	many	TGTGCCAGCAGTTTAACAGCGAACACCGGGGAGCTGTTTTTT	CASSLTANTGELFF
TRBV19	-	TRBJ1-6	-	TGTGCCAGTAGTACCGGGACTGTCGTTAATTCACCCCTCCACTTT	CASSTGTVVNSPLHF
TRBV6-1	-	TRBJ1-1	many	TGTGCCAGCAGTGACTTCGGGAACACTGAAGCTTTCTTT	CASSDFGNTEAFF
TRBV11-1	-	TRBJ2-7	many	TGTGCCAGCAGCCTAGAGGCCTCCTACGAGCAGTACTTC	CASSLEASYEQYF
TRBV9	TRBD1	TRBJ2-7	-	TGTGCCAGCAGCGATGGGGGACAGGGGGACGACGAGCAGTACTTC	CASSDGGQGDDEQYF
TRBV2	TRBD1	TRBJ2-5	-	TGTGCCAGCAGTGAAAGGGTCAGGGGGCGTCGGGAGACCCAGTACTTC	CASSERVRGRRETQYF
TRBV2	-	TRBJ2-5	-	TGTGCCAGCAGTTCCCCTTACCTGAGGGGGACCCAGTACTTC	CASSSPYLRGTQYF
TRBV7-2	TRBD1	TRBJ1-3	many	TGTGCCAGCAACGACAGGGGAGGTGGAAACACCATATATTTT	CASNDRGGGNTIYF